This T cell receptor (beta chain) was recorded in a study of CD8 T cells in ankylosing spondylitis listed by TCRdb under 2017. Notes on the research overall: The study profiled T cell receptor beta repertoires in healthy donors and ankylosing spondylitis patients to find disease-linked TCR variants. The whole study cohort included 85 to 120 healthy donors and 20 to 30 ankylosing spondylitis patients. Peripheral blood was sampled, and synovial fluid was additionally collected from ankylosing spondylitis patients. Beyond this particular receptor, the publication reports: The disease-linked clones were reported to be significantly enriched in matched synovial fluid samples from ankylosing spondylitis patients. Blood from ankylosing spondylitis patients appeared to be characterized by a TCR beta motif made up of several highly homologous amino acid variants. Some of the motif variants had been reported before in the synovial fluid and blood of reactive arthritis patients, a finding that suggests common disease-initiation mechanisms. The disease-linked clones showed a CD8+ phenotype and occurred at relatively low frequencies in peripheral blood.

Sequencing relied on an Illumina HiSeq 2500. Quantitative 5'-RACE with molecular barcodes was the method used to prepare the TCR beta libraries. In the paper's pipeline: A new computational method based on a probabilistic model of VDJ rearrangement was used to identify disease-linked TCR variants. TCRdb trimmed the raw reads at Q25, called clones with MiXCR and kept productive beta chains. Identical CDR3 protein sequences are pooled into one entry, listed with their most common genes and DNA. These V and J calls derive from TCRdb rather than the authors' analysis. A total of 250,000 to 350,000 distinct CDR3 sequences appear in this sample, about 20% of them only once. The biggest ten clones account for under 8.5% of the sample. Measured from the cysteine to the phenylalanine, the CDR3 is 15 residues long. CDR3 DNA is the only sequence kept; it has 45 bases, read in frame from the first base. Unmatched junction bases come to 3, with V trimmed by 3 bases and J by 4 bases. The germline V gene specifies SGDLS as CDR1 and YYNGEE as CDR2.

This clonotype was seen a handful of times. It lacks a known antigen. Per-base quality was not reported, and no clone a single base away is much larger than it. Material: blood, either unsorted or a sorted T cell fraction (not recorded which). The clonotype comes from a male donor with ankylosing spondylitis or in good health (not recorded which). The chain is encoded by TRBV9 joined to TRBJ2-3, and 12 junctional nucleotides match TRBD2. The CDR3 in this case is CASSGTSGTADTQYF. The sequence in DNA is TGTGCCAGCAGCGGGACTAGCGGGACGGCAGATACGCAGTATTTT.